Presented here are 25 T cell receptor beta chains from one specimen sequenced in a study of shared clonotypes between healthy human individuals. Here immunoSEQ multiplex PCR was the method, and the copy in TCRdb shows in-frame clones only, minus some. The profile shows about 1.5 million clones, around 98% of them singletons. Sample: naive CD4+ T cells sorted from blood. Subset reported: CD45RA+ positively selected. All receptors come from a man younger than 45 in good health.

This chain uses TRBV7-2 with TRBJ2-7; 11 bases fit TRBD2. Unmatched junction bases numbered 11, after V lost 8 bases and J lost 5 bases. CDR1 and CDR2 (germline): SGHTA, FQGNSA. This CDR3 is 15 amino acids long. The CDR3 DNA sequence: TGTGCCAGCGGACTCCCGGGACTAGCGGCTCACGAGCAGTACTTC. Protein sequence: CASGLPGLAAHEQYF. The full variable domain, with the rest looked up from reference TRBV7-2 and TRBJ2-7, is GAGVSQSPSNKVTEKGKDVELRCDPISGHTALYWYRQSLGQGLEFLIYFQGNSAPDKSGLPSDRFSAERTGGSVSTLTIQRTQQEDSAVYLCASGLPGLAAHEQYFGPGTRLTVT.

The chain has TRBV29-1 and TRBJ2-7, with D tentatively TRBD1 (5 bases). Germline assignment: CDR1 SQVTM and CDR2 ANQGSEA. There are 11 residues in the CDR3. Between the trimmed V and J ends, which lost 3 bases and 6 bases, there was a span of 9 bases. CDR3 loop: CSVDTGSEQYF. For the CDR3, the DNA is TGCAGCGTTGACACAGGATCCGAGCAGTACTTC.

About this clone itself: This same CDR3 is encoded by further DNA sequences in the sample. The chain couples TRBV5-1 to TRBJ2-5, with 10 nucleotides matching TRBD2. CDR1 is SGHRS, CDR2 YFSETQ, per germline. This CDR3 has 15 residues. V lost 2 bases, J lost 1 base, and 2 bases stayed unmatched. The CDR3 DNA sequence: TGCGCCAGCAGCTTTTCTAGCGGGGGCCAAGAGACCCAGTACTTC. It specifies CASSFSSGGQETQYF.

The DNA of the CDR3 is TGTGCCAGCAGCGTGGGGCGGGTTACTGGGGCCAATGAGCAGTTCTTC. It encodes CASSVGRVTGANEQFF. The chain carries TRBV9 and TRBJ2-1, with D tentatively TRBD1 or TRBD2 (5 bases each). The CDR3 contains 16 residues. Per the germline V gene, CDR1 is SGDLS and CDR2 is YYNGEE. V was clipped by 2 bases and J by 6 bases, with 18 bases between them.

The CDR3 nucleotides read TGTGCCAGCAGCTCCGGCTCGGGGGGTTGGGACACTGAAGCTTTCTTT. Its protein product is CASSSGSGGWDTEAFF. This chain uses TRBV7-6 with TRBJ1-1, with D perhaps matching TRBD1 (5 bases). Per germline, CDR1 SGHVS and CDR2 FNYEAQ. The CDR3 loop spans 16 amino acids. Trimming removed 4 bases from V and 3 bases from J, with 18 bases in between.

This clone was found once. The V call is TRBV12-5, the J call TRBJ1-2, with no clear D. Trimming removed 6 bases from V and 4 bases from J, with 12 bases in between. There are 13 residues in the CDR3. CDR1 is LGHNT, CDR2 FRNRAP, per germline. The CDR3 DNA is TGTGCTAGTGGGCACCCGAACGGCTATGGCTACACCTTC. Translation: CASGHPNGYGYTF.

The genes are TRBV30 and TRBJ2-7; TRBD2 agrees at 9 bases. CDR3 length: 15 amino acids. J was trimmed by 2 bases and V by 3 bases; bases with no gene match: 8. Germline CDR1 is GTSNPN and CDR2 is SVGIG (reference sequence). The CDR3 region is CAWRGGPSGAYEQYF. CDR3 DNA: TGTGCCTGGAGGGGCGGGCCTAGCGGGGCCTACGAGCAGTACTTC.

This chain connects TRBV25-1 to TRBJ2-1; D ambiguous. CDR3 length: 14 amino acids. Germline V gene lookup returns CDR1 MGHDK and CDR2 SYGVNS. V gave up 4 bases and J gave up 5 bases, with 12 bases separating them. The CDR3 DNA is TGTGCCAGCAGTGCCGGAGCAGGAGACAATGAGCAGTTCTTC. As protein: CASSAGAGDNEQFF.

This chain uses TRBV5-8 with TRBJ2-3, with D possibly TRBD2 on 6 matching bases. This CDR3 comprises 14 residues. V lost 3 bases, J lost 2 bases, and 10 bases lay in between. Germline CDR1 is SGHTS and CDR2 is YDEGEE. CDR3 amino acids: CASSSGLITDTQYF. In DNA form, the CDR3 reads TGTGCCAGCAGCTCGGGACTTATCACAGATACGCAGTATTTT.

The rearrangement links TRBV11-1 to TRBJ2-1; 10 nucleotides match TRBD2. V gave up 6 bases and J gave up 7 bases; unmatched junction bases: 18. Germline CDR1 is SGHAT and CDR2 is FQDESV (reference sequence). This CDR3 is 18 amino acids long. In DNA form, the CDR3 reads TGTGCCAGCAGGGGCAGGGGACTAGCGACCTCCGGGGGGAATGAGCAGTTCTTC. Residues: CASRGRGLATSGGNEQFF.

This chain links TRBV30 with TRBJ2-5; D gene unclear. The germline gives CDR1 GTSNPN, CDR2 SVGIG (reference sequence). This CDR3 is built from 20 residues. V lost 3 bases and J lost 1, with 30 bases in between. The CDR3 DNA reads TGTGCCTGGAGATCCGGACGGACCATCGGGTACGATCCCCTCCAAGAGACCCAGTACTTC. It encodes CAWRSGRTIGYDPLQETQYF. Full variable domain (outside the CDR3, taken from reference TRBV30 and TRBJ2-5): SQTIHQWPATLVQPVGSPLSLECTVEGTSNPNLYWYRQAAGRGLQLLFYSVGIGQISSEVPQNLSASRPQDRQFILSSKKLLLSDSGFYLCAWRSGRTIGYDPLQETQYFGPGTRLLVL.

The chain joins TRBV6-5 to TRBJ1-2; TRBD1 agrees at 7 bases. V shed 5 bases, J shed 3 bases, and the junction held 9 bases outside the gene matches. Germline loops: CDR1 MNHEY, CDR2 SVGAGI. The CDR3 extends over 15 amino acids. CDR3 coding DNA: TGTGCCAGCAGTCCAGAGGGCAGGGGGGACTATGGCTACACCTTC. This encodes CASSPEGRGDYGYTF.

The V and J genes are TRBV7-9 and TRBJ1-2; 8 bases line up with TRBD1. After removal of 0 bases from V and 1 base from J, the junction contained 4 bases not matched to a gene. The CDR3 sequence is 16 residues long. Germline CDR1 SEHNR, CDR2 FQNEAQ (reference sequence). This chain's CDR3 is CASSLALTGDNYGYTF. Here the CDR3 DNA reads TGTGCCAGCAGCTTAGCGCTGACAGGGGATAACTATGGCTACACCTTC.

CDR3 sequence reads: CASSPRVGAWGTEAFF. The CDR3 region has the DNA TGTGCCAGTAGTCCGCGGGTGGGGGCCTGGGGGACTGAAGCTTTCTTT. The J gene is TRBJ1-1, the V gene TRBV19; TRBD1 might be the D (6 bases). Per the germline V gene, CDR1 is LNHDA and CDR2 is SQIVND (reference sequence). This CDR3 comprises 16 residues. V lost 5 bases, J lost 5 bases, and 21 bases lay in between.

The V gene is TRBV2, the J gene TRBJ1-5; D unresolved. V was trimmed by 5 bases and J by 7 bases, leaving 12 bases between them. This CDR3 has 13 residues. Germline V CDR1 and CDR2: SNHLY, FYNNEI. CDR3 bases: TGTGCCAGCAGTCAAGAGGGAGGCCAGCCCCAGCATTTT. This codes for CASSQEGGQPQHF.

The chain uses TRBV7-9 and TRBJ2-1; 9 bases align to TRBD2. The CDR3 consists of 15 residues. Trimming cost V 8 bases and J 5 bases; bases outside gene matches: 10. CDR1 SEHNR and CDR2 FQNEAQ come from the germline V gene (reference sequence). The DNA of the CDR3 is TGTGCCAGCCGGGGACTAGCTCTTGTTGACAATGAGCAGTTCTTC. Translated, it gives CASRGLALVDNEQFF.

The chain employs TRBV5-1 and TRBJ2-5, with 12 bases that match TRBD2. There are 15 residues in the CDR3. Germline CDR1 is SGHRS and CDR2 is YFSETQ. Losses at the gene ends were 4 bases for V and 4 bases for J; bases not matched to a gene: 5. The CDR3 coding sequence is TGCGCCAGCAGCCGAGGACTAGCGGGACCAGAGACCCAGTACTTC. This sequence encodes CASSRGLAGPETQYF.

The CDR3 is CAWGLYEQYF. In nucleotides, the CDR3 is TGTGCCTGGGGCCTCTACGAGCAGTACTTC. The rearrangement joins TRBV30 to TRBJ2-7; no reliable D call. Germline V gene lookup returns CDR1 GTSNPN and CDR2 SVGIG (reference sequence). The CDR3 contains 10 residues. The germline V and J ends were trimmed by 5 bases and 3 bases, with 5 bases remaining between them.

The rearrangement joins TRBV7-2 to TRBJ2-7; 7 bases are a match to TRBD1. Germline CDR1 is SGHTA and CDR2 is FQGNSA. The CDR3 extends over 14 amino acids. J was trimmed by 0 bases and V by 5 bases; bases with no gene match: 4. The CDR3 is CASSQGVSSYEQYF. Written as DNA, the CDR3 is TGTGCCAGCAGCCAGGGGGTGAGCTCCTACGAGCAGTACTTC.

The chain has TRBV28 and TRBJ2-3; unclear D gene. CDR1 and CDR2 from the germline V gene are MDHEN and SYDVKM. The CDR3 is 15 amino acids. Trimming took off 2 bases at V and 1 base at J, with 10 bases between the two ends. DNA of the CDR3: TGTGCCAGCAGTTTAGGGCTAGAAGGCACAGATACGCAGTATTTT. Translating it yields CASSLGLEGTDTQYF.

V and J are TRBV19 and TRBJ1-5; TRBD1 aligns across 9 bases. This CDR3 spans 15 amino acids. Germline lookup yields CDR1 LNHDA and CDR2 SQIVND (reference sequence). The V and J ends lost 5 bases and 4 bases, in that order; junction bases with no gene match: 6. This CDR3 is CASSARDRANQPQHF. CDR3 in DNA: TGTGCCAGTAGTGCCAGGGACAGGGCTAATCAGCCCCAGCATTTT.

This rearrangement joins TRBV5-5 to TRBJ1-1; a possible D gene is TRBD1 (5 bases). The CDR3 covers 15 residues. The V end lost 4 bases, the J end lost 0 bases, and 13 bases lay between the germline ends. Germline assignment: CDR1 SGHKS and CDR2 YYEKEE (reference sequence). The CDR3 loop is CASSLGPPMNTEAFF. In nucleotides, the CDR3 is TGTGCCAGCAGCCTGGGGCCACCCATGAACACTGAAGCTTTCTTT.

The rearrangement uses TRBV13 and TRBJ1-4; D gene unclear. CDR3 size: 14 residues. Between the trimmed V and J ends, which lost 5 bases and 6 bases, there was a span of 13 bases. Germline V gives CDR1 PRHDT, CDR2 FYEKMQ (reference sequence). The CDR3: CASSRTGPYEKLFF. The CDR3 DNA reads as TGTGCCAGCAGCCGAACCGGGCCTTATGAAAAACTGTTTTTT.

V and J are TRBV4-1 and TRBJ2-2; D is possibly TRBD1 (5 bases). V was shortened by 1 base and J by 9 bases, with 18 bases between the two germline ends. The CDR3 sequence is 16 residues long. Germline V gene sequence: CDR1 MGHRA, CDR2 YSYEKL. The CDR3: CASSQVEGHTRRELFF. In nucleotides, the CDR3 is TGCGCCAGCAGCCAAGTTGAAGGACATACTCGCCGGGAGCTGTTTTTT.

This chain connects TRBV7-6 to TRBJ1-1; D possibly corresponds to TRBD1 (5 bases). The CDR3 runs 14 residues. In germline, CDR1 is SGHVS, CDR2 FNYEAQ. Between the trimmed V and J ends, which lost 0 bases and 6 bases, there was a span of 11 bases. In DNA, the CDR3 is TGTGCCAGCAGCTTAGCGCTGGGGGTGGCTGAAGCTTTCTTT. It specifies CASSLALGVAEAFF.